The 3 T cell receptor beta chains below were found in one sample sequenced in a study of PD-L1 blockade in urothelial cancer (dated by TCRdb to about 2017). To prepare the library, the immunoSEQ multiplex PCR assay was applied. Drawn from immuneACCESS, this table holds only the in-frame rearrangements with V and J called that TCRdb kept. Clones are partly lost; checked studies trace under half to an unresolved V gene and leave the rest unexplained. In this sample the table shows 70,000 to 90,000 clones, about 81% of which occur a single time. In total, the top ten clones hold 8% to 9.5% of the sample. The starting material was PBMCs, obtained around atezolizumab (anti-PD-L1) treatment. Source of these receptors: a man between 65 and 85 years old with urothelial cancer.

The V call is TRBV6-6, the J call TRBJ2-1, with a tentative D call TRBD1 (6 bases). V was pared by 4 bases and J by 1 base, with 8 bases between. The CDR3 extends over 14 amino acids. CDR1 and CDR2 from the germline V gene are MNHNY and SVGAGI (reference sequence). The CDR3 region has the DNA TGTGCCAGCAGTTCAACAGGGTCCTACAATGAGCAGTTCTTC. Amino acids: CASSSTGSYNEQFF.

This chain links TRBV5-8 with TRBJ2-7; maybe TRBD2 (6 bases). Germline V CDR1 and CDR2: SGHTS, YDEGEE. This CDR3 comprises 15 residues. V was trimmed by 2 bases and J by 6 bases, leaving 18 bases between them. CDR3 coding DNA: TGTGCCAGCAGCTTAATTGGGGGGAACAATGGCGAGCAGTACTTC. This gives the protein CASSLIGGNNGEQYF.

This sequence joins TRBV7-2 and TRBJ2-1; D uncertain. The ends were cut back, 0 bases at V and 7 bases at J, with 4 bases in the middle. This CDR3 has 12 residues. CDR1 is SGHTA, CDR2 FQGNSA, per germline. Written as DNA, the CDR3 is TGTGCCAGCAGCTTAGCCAGAAATGAGCAGTTCTTC. Its protein is CASSLARNEQFF.